The 2 T cell receptor beta chains below come from one sample, sequenced in a study of blood T cell repertoires in COVID-19. The repertoire was sequenced with immunoSEQ multiplex PCR; TCRdb's copy has only in-frame clones and lacks some. The sample lists some 80,000 clones, 70% to 90% seen once, with roughly 19% in the top ten. Sequencing was carried out using peripheral blood. These receptors were taken from a human donor in a cohort sampled during active COVID-19.

This chain joins TRBV6-5 and TRBJ1-2, with D perhaps TRBD1 (6 bases). V was trimmed by 2 bases and J by 3 bases, leaving 13 bases between them. This CDR3 is 15 amino acids long. Germline lookup yields CDR1 MNHEY and CDR2 SVGAGI. The chain's CDR3 is CASSYLAGGYYGYTF. In DNA, the CDR3 is TGTGCCAGCAGTTACCTGGCTGGGGGCTACTATGGCTACACCTTC.

The chain has TRBV9 and TRBJ1-1; D is uncertain. This CDR3 spans 14 amino acids. Germline-derived CDR1 and CDR2 are SGDLS and YYNGEE. V lost 0 bases to trimming and J lost 1 base, with 7 bases between them. The CDR3 loop is CASSVGAKNTEAFF. The CDR3 DNA is TGTGCCAGCAGCGTAGGAGCGAAGAACACTGAAGCTTTCTTT. Full variable domain (rest looked up from reference TRBV9 and TRBJ1-1): DSGVTQTPKHLITATGQRVTLRCSPRSGDLSVYWYQQSLDQGLQFLIQYYNGEERAKGNILERFSAQQFPDLHSELNLSSLELGDSALYFCASSVGAKNTEAFFGQGTRLTVV.